This section outlines one TCR beta chain sequence together with its context. What this receptor recognizes is not known. No base-level quality is on record; no much larger clone is a single base apart. The junction carries 12 bases between V and J, which are trimmed by 3 bases and 3 bases respectively. CDR1 and CDR2 are drawn from the germline V gene: MNHEY, SVGAGI. From cysteine to phenylalanine, the CDR3 is 15 amino acids long. Only CDR3 DNA is held: 45 bases, read in frame from base 1. The library came from the immunoSEQ multiplex PCR assay. Entries here come from immuneACCESS through TCRdb and include only in-frame sequences with V and J called. Some clones fail to appear in such tables; in the studies checked, an unresolved V gene covers under half of the shortfall, and the cause of the remainder is unknown. The sample profile shows about 380,000 clones; about 95% of them were found once. Clones ranked in the top ten supply 0.02% of the sample.

These data are taken from a study of shared T cell receptors in the human thymus (dated by TCRdb to the early 2020s). The study in broad terms: The study investigated the way shared, self-reactive T-cell receptor alpha chains are produced in the human thymus.

The sample was thymocytes. This TCR came from a human donor. The chain is assembled from TRBV6-5 and TRBJ2-1; the D gene is perhaps TRBD2, on 5 matching bases. The nucleotides are TGTGCCAGCAGTTATTACAAGCGGAGCTACAATGAGCAGTTCTTC. Its coded protein is CASSYYKRSYNEQFF.